The clone carrying this TCR beta chain has just a few counts. The data originate from a study of sequential checkpoint blockade in melanoma. Assay: immunoSEQ multiplex PCR; the TCRdb copy retains only in-frame clones and omits some. The sample lists over 4,000 clones, around 30% occurring once. Stated treatment: randomized to nivolumab then ipilimumab (arm A) or the reverse (arm B). Germline V lookup: CDR1 MNHEY, CDR2 SMNVEV (reference sequence). This CDR3 has 14 amino acids. V gave up 2 bases and J gave up 2 bases, with 10 bases separating them. The TCR originated in a human donor with melanoma. Sample: tumor tissue (inferred from file names), taken from a patient given nivolumab and ipilimumab in sequence. V is TRBV27 and J is TRBJ2-7; perhaps TRBD1 as D (6 bases). The CDR3 spells CASSLLQGTYEQYF. CDR3 bases: TGTGCCAGCAGTTTACTTCAGGGGACCTACGAGCAGTACTTC.